This entry lists 3 T cell receptor beta chains sequenced from one sample in a study of blood T cell repertoires in COVID-19. Produced via immunoSEQ multiplex PCR; TCRdb's table is partial and in-frame only. Of roughly 28,000 clones listed, roughly nine tenths are singletons. Sequencing was performed on peripheral blood. These receptors all come from a man between 65 and 85 years old with active COVID-19.

The rearrangement links TRBV10-3 to TRBJ1-5; D unclear. The CDR3 loop spans 17 amino acids. V was cut by 2 bases and J by 0 bases, with 14 bases left in between. Germline values: CDR1 ENHRY, CDR2 SYGVKD. The CDR3 reads CAISEMSTGNSNQPQHF. In nucleotides, the CDR3 is TGTGCCATCAGTGAGATGTCCACGGGGAATAGCAATCAGCCCCAGCATTTT.

The chain uses TRBV9 and TRBJ2-1; D is unclear. V was clipped by 4 bases and J by 8 bases, with 25 bases between them. The CDR3 extends over 17 amino acids. Germline V gene sequence: CDR1 SGDLS, CDR2 YYNGEE. CDR3 nucleotide sequence: TGTGCCAGCAGCCAGACATCGAACTTGCTCCGTGCCCATGAGCAGTTCTTC. This sequence encodes CASSQTSNLLRAHEQFF. Combining the CDR3 with reference TRBV9 and TRBJ2-1 gives the whole variable domain DSGVTQTPKHLITATGQRVTLRCSPRSGDLSVYWYQQSLDQGLQFLIQYYNGEERAKGNILERFSAQQFPDLHSELNLSSLELGDSALYFCASSQTSNLLRAHEQFFGPGTRLTVL.

This clone has a handful of counts. The chain combines TRBV7-3 with TRBJ2-7; maybe TRBD1 (6 bases). From germline, CDR1 is SGHTA and CDR2 FQGTGA. The CDR3 is 13 amino acids. V lost 1 base and J 4 bases, leaving 8 bases between the germline ends. CDR3 protein: CASSLNTGYEQYF. In DNA, the CDR3 is TGTGCCAGCAGCTTAAATACAGGGTACGAGCAGTACTTC.